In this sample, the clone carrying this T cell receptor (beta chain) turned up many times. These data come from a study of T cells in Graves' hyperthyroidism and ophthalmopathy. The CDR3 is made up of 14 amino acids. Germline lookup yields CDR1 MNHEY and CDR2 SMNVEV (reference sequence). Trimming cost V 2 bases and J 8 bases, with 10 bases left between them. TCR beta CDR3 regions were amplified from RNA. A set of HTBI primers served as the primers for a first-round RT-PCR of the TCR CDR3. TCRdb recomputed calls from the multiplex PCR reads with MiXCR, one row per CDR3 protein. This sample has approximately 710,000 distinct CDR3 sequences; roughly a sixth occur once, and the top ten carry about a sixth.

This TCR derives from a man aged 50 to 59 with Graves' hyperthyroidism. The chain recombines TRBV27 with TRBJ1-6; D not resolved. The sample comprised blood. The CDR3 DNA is TGTGCCAGCAGTTTAATAGGGTTGGATTCACCCCTCCACTTT. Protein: CASSLIGLDSPLHF.